One and the same sample provided the 8 T cell receptor beta chains below, sequenced in a study of CXCR3-negative and CXCR3-positive naive CD8 T cells. UMI-labeled TRB cDNA libraries were prepared by 5' RACE. TCRdb re-called the 5' RACE reads and gives one entry per CDR3 protein, without DNA. The sample table includes some 40,000 distinct CDR3 sequences. Sequenced sample: memory CD8+ T cells from blood. The receptors shown here come from a human donor in good health. Some clones in this sample may be carry-over from other donors' samples.

The chain couples TRBV29-1 to TRBJ2-2; TCRdb reports TRBD1, a call that lacks DNA to check it against. Per the germline V gene, CDR1 is SQVTM and CDR2 is ANQGSEA. This CDR3 is 13 amino acids long. The chain's CDR3 is CSVAPRNTGELFF.

The rearrangement uses TRBV6-2 or TRBV6-3 and TRBJ2-1; without DNA, the TCRdb call of TRBD2 cannot be checked. The CDR3 sequence is 12 residues long. CDR1 is MNHEY, CDR2 SVGEGT, per germline. The CDR3 loop is CASSGTSWEQFF.

V gene TRBV29-1 combines with J gene TRBJ2-7; TCRdb returns TRBD1, unconfirmable since there is no DNA. The germline CDR1 and CDR2 sequences are SQVTM and ANQGSEA. The CDR3 sequence is 14 residues long. The CDR3 loop is CSVEGTPNTYEQYF.

This chain joins TRBV20-1 and TRBJ1-1; the D gene TCRdb calls, TRBD1, cannot be checked with no DNA. Germline assignment: CDR1 DFQATT and CDR2 SNEGSKA (reference sequence). The CDR3 runs 13 residues. The CDR3 here is CSAPRVGDTEAFF.

The chain links TRBV29-1 to TRBJ2-1. This CDR3 region has 14 residues. Germline-derived CDR1 and CDR2 are SQVTM and ANQGSEA. The CDR3 reads CSVEDRSPYNEQFF.

This chain uses TRBV10-3 with TRBJ1-6; lacking DNA, the TRBD1 call made by TCRdb goes unchecked. CDR1 and CDR2 (germline): ENHRY, SYGVKD. The CDR3 is 14 residues long. This CDR3 is CAIRDRGPNSPLHF.

The chain joins TRBV28 to TRBJ2-3; TCRdb indicates TRBD2, and absent DNA this call remains unverified. CDR1 is MDHEN, CDR2 SYDVKM, per germline. The CDR3 spans 15 residues. The CDR3 reads CASERGSVWTDTQYF.

This chain uses TRBV4-3 with TRBJ2-6; lacking DNA, the TRBD1 call made by TCRdb goes unchecked. Germline CDR1 is LGHNA and CDR2 is YSLEER. This CDR3 comprises 17 residues. The CDR3 reads CASSPEGGASGANVLTF.